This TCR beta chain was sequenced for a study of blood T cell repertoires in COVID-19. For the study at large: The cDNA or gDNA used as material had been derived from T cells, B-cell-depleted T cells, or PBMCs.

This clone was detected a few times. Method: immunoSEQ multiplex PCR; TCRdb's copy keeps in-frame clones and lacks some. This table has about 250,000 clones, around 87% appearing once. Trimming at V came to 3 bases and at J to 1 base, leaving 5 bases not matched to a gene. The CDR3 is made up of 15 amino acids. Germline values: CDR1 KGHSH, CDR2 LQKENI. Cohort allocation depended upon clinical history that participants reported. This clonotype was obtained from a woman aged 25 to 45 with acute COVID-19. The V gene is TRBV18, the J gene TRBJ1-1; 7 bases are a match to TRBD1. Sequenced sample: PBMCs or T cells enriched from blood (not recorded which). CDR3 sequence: CASSPKTGTNTEAFF. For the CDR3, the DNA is TGTGCCAGCTCACCGAAGACAGGGACGAACACTGAAGCTTTCTTT.